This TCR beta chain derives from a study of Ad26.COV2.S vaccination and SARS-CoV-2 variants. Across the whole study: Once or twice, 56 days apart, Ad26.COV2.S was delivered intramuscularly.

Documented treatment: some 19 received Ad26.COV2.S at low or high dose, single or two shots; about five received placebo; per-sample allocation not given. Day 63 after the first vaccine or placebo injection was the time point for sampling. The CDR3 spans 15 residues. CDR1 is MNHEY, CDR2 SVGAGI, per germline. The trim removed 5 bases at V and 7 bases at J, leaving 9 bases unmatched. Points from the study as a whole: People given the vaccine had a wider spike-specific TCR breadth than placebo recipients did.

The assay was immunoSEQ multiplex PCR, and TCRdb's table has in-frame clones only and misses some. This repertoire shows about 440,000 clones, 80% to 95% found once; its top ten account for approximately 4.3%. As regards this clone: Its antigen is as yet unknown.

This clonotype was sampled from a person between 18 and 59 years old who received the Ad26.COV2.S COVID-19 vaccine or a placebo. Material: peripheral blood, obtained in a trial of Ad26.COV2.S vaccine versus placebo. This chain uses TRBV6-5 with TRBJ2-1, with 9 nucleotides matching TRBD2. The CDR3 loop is CASSPRWGLANEQFF. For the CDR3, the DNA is TGTGCCAGCAGTCCCCGCTGGGGACTAGCAAATGAGCAGTTCTTC.